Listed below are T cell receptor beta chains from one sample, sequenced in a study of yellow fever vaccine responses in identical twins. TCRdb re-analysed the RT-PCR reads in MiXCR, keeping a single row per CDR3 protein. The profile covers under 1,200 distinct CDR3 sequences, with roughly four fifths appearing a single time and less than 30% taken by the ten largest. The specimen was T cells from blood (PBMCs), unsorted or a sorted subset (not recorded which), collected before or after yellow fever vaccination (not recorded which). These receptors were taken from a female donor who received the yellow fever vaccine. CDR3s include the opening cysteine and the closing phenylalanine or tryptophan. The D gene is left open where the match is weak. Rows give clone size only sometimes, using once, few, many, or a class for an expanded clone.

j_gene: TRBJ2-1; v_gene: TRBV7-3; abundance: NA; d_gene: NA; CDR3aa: CASSRTGGAYNEQFF; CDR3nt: TGTGCCAGCAGCCGGACGGGCGGGGCCTACAATGAGCAGTTCTTC
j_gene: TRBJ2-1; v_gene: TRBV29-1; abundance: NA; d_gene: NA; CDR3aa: CSVETGRGVNEQFF; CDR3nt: TGCAGCGTTGAAACCGGCAGGGGAGTCAATGAGCAGTTCTTC
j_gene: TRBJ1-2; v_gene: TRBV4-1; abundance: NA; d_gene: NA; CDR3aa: CASSQDLGLATF; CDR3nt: TGCGCCAGCAGCCAAGATCTGGGATTAGCCACCTTC
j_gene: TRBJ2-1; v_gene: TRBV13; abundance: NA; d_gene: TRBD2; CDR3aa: CASTLLAGGYNEQFF; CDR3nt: TGTGCCAGCACCTTACTAGCGGGGGGTTACAATGAGCAGTTCTTC
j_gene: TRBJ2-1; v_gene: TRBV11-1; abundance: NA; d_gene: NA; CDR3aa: CASSLVSGEVNEQFF; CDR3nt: TGTGCCAGCAGCTTAGTGTCGGGGGAGGTCAATGAGCAGTTCTTC
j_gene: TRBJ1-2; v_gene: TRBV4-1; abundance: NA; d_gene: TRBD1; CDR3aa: CASSHDRGGYGYTF; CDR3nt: TGCGCCAGCAGTCATGACAGGGGGGGCTATGGCTACACCTTC
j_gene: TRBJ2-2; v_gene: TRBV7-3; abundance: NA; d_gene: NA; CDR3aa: CASRPLAGELFF; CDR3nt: TGTGCCAGCAGGCCCTTGGCCGGGGAGCTGTTTTTT
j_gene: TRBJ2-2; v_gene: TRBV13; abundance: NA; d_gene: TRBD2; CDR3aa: CASSLGLGLAGENTGELFF; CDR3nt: TGTGCCAGCAGCTTAGGGTTGGGACTAGCGGGAGAAAACACCGGGGAGCTGTTTTTT
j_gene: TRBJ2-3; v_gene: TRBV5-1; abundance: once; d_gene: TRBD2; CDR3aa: CASSFGGATDTQYF; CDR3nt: TGCGCCAGCAGCTTCGGGGGGGCCACAGATACGCAGTATTTT
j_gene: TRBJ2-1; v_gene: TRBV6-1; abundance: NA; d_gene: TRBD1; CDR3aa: CASRGMDRVGNEQFF; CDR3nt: TGTGCCAGCAGGGGGATGGACAGGGTTGGCAATGAGCAGTTCTTC
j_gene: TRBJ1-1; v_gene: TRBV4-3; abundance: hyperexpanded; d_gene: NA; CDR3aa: CASSQDSLGQAEAFF; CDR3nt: TGCGCCAGCAGCCAAGATAGTCTGGGTCAGGCTGAAGCTTTCTTT
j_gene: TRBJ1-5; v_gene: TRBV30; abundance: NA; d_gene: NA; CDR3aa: CAWNTPDRSNQPQHF; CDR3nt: TGTGCCTGGAATACCCCCGACAGGTCAAATCAGCCCCAGCATTTT
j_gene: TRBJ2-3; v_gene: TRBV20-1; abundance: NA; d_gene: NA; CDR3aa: CSANWGSDTQYF; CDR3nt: TGCAGTGCTAATTGGGGGTCAGATACGCAGTATTTT
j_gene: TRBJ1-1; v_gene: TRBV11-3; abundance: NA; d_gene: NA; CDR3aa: CASSLGPNTEAFF; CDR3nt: TGTGCCAGCAGCTTAGGTCCAAACACTGAAGCTTTCTTT
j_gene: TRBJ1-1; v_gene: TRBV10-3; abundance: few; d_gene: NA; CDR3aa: CAIRGSGRSNTEAFF; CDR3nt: TGTGCCATCAGAGGATCGGGACGGTCAAACACTGAAGCTTTCTTT
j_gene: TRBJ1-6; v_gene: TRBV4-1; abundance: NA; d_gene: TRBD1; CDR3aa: CASSQPLARQGSPLHF; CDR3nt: TGCGCCAGCAGCCAGCCCTTAGCTCGACAGGGTTCACCCCTCCACTTT
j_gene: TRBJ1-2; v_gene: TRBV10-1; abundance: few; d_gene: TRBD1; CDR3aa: CASSQGQGDGYTF; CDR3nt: TGCGCCAGCAGCCAGGGACAGGGGGATGGCTACACCTTC
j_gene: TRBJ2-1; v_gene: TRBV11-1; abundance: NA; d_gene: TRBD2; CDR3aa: CASSLGGGSYNEQFF; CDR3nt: TGTGCCAGCAGCTTAGGCGGGGGCTCCTACAATGAGCAGTTCTTC
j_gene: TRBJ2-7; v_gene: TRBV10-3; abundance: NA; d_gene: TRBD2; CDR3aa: CAISEQRGGPYEQYF; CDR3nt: TGTGCCATCAGTGAGCAGCGGGGGGGACCCTACGAGCAGTACTTC
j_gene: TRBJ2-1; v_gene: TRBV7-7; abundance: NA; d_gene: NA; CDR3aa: CASSPRDSSSYNEQFF; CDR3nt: TGTGCTAGCAGCCCTCGGGACTCGAGCTCCTACAATGAGCAGTTCTTC
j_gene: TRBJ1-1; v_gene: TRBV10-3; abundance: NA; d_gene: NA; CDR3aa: CAISGPRDSNTEAFF; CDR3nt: TGTGCCATCAGCGGTCCTCGGGATTCGAACACTGAAGCTTTCTTT
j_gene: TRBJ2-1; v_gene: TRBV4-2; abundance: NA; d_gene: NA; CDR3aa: CASSQDISTNIEQFF; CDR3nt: TGTGCCAGCAGCCAAGACATATCGACCAACATTGAGCAGTTCTTC
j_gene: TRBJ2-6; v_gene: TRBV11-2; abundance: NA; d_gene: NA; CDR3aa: CASSPGSSGANVLTF; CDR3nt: TGTGCCAGCAGCCCTGGATCCTCTGGGGCCAACGTCCTGACTTTC
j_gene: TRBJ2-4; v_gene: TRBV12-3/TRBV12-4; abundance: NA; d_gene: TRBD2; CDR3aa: CASSLGLGGEVAKNIQYF; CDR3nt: TGTGCCAGCAGTTTGGGACTCGGGGGGGAAGTAGCCAAAAACATTCAGTACTTC
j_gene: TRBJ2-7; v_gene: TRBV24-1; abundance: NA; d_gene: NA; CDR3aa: CATSDVTSYEQYF; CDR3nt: TGTGCCACCAGTGACGTGACTAGCTACGAGCAGTACTTC
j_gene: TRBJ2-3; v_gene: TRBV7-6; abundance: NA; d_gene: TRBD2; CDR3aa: CASSLGASGRITDTQYF; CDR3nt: TGTGCCAGCAGCTTAGGGGCTAGCGGGAGGATAACAGATACGCAGTATTTT
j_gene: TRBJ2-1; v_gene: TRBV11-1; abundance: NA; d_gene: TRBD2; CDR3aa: CASSLVSGVYNEQFF; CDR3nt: TGTGCCAGCAGCTTAGTTAGCGGGGTCTACAATGAGCAGTTCTTC
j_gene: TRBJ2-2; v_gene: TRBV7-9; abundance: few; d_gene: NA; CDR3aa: CASSLSPGTGELFF; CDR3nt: TGTGCCAGCAGCTTATCCCCAGGCACCGGGGAGCTGTTTTTT
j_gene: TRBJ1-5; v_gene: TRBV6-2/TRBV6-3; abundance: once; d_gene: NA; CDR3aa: CASSYSIRVRNQPQHF; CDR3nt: TGTGCCAGCAGTTACTCGATCAGGGTGCGCAATCAGCCCCAGCATTTT
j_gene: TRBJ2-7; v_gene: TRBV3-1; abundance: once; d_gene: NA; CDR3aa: CASSPLPDTYEQYF; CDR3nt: TGTGCCAGCAGCCCCTTACCGGACACCTACGAGCAGTACTTC
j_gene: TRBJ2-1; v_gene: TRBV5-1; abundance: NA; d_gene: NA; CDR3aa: CASSLGDGSGSYNEQFF; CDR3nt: TGCGCCAGCAGCTTGGGAGATGGCAGCGGATCCTACAATGAGCAGTTCTTC
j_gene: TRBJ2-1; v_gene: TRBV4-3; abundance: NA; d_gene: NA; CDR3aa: CASSQDDGKGNEQFF; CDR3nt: TGCGCCAGCAGCCAAGATGACGGAAAGGGCAATGAGCAGTTCTTC
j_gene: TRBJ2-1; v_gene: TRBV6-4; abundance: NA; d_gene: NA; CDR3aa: CASSDTGTDEQFF; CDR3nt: TGTGCCAGCAGTGACACAGGAACGGATGAGCAGTTCTTC
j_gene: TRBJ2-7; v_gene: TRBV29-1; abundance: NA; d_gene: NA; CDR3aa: CSVEITKYEQYF; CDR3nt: TGCAGCGTTGAGATTACAAAGTACGAGCAGTACTTC
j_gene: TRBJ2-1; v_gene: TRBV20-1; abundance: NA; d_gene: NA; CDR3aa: CSARDTLDRSFGGTYNEQFF; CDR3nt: TGCAGTGCTAGAGATACTCTGGACAGAAGCTTCGGTGGCACCTACAATGAGCAGTTCTTC
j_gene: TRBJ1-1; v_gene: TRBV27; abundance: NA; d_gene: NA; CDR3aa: CTSSTPDSCAFF; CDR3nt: TGCACCAGCAGTACCCCCGACAGTTGCGCTTTCTTT
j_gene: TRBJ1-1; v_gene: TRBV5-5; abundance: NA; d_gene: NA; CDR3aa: CASSLGTFMGNTEAFF; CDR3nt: TGTGCCAGCAGCTTAGGAACGTTCATGGGGAACACTGAAGCTTTCTTT
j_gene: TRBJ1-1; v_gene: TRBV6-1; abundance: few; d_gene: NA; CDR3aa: CASRTGGASTEAFF; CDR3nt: TGTGCCAGCAGGACCGGGGGCGCGAGCACTGAAGCTTTCTTT
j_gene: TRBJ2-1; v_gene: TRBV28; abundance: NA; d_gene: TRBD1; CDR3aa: CASSSDRERSYNEQFF; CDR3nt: TGTGCCAGCAGCTCCGACAGGGAAAGGTCCTACAATGAGCAGTTCTTC